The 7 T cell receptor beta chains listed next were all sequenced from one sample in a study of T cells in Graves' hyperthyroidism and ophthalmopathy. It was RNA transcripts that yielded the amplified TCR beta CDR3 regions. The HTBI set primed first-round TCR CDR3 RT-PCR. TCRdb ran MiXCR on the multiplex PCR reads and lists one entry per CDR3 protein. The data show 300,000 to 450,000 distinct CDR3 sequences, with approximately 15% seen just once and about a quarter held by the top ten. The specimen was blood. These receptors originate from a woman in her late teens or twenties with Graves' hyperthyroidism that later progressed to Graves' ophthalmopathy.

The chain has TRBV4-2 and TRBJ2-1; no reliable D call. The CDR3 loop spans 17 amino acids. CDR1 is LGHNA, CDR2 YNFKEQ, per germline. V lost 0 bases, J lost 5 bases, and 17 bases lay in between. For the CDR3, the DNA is TGTGCCAGCAGCCAAGATCGGATTGCAGACCTCCACAATGAGCAGTTCTTC. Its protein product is CASSQDRIADLHNEQFF.

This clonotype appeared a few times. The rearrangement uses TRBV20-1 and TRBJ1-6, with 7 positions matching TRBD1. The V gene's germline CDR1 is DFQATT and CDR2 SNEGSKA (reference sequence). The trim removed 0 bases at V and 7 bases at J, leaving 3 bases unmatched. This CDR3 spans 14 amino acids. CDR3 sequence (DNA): TGCAGTGCTAGAGAAGACAGGGAGAATTCACCCCTCCACTTT. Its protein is CSAREDRENSPLHF.

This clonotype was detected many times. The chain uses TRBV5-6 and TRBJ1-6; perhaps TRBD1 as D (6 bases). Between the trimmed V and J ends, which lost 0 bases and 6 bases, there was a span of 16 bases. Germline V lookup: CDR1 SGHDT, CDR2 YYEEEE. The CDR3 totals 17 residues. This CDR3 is CASSLDRRDTLNSPLHF. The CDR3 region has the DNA TGTGCCAGCAGCTTGGACAGACGGGACACCCTTAATTCACCCCTCCACTTT.

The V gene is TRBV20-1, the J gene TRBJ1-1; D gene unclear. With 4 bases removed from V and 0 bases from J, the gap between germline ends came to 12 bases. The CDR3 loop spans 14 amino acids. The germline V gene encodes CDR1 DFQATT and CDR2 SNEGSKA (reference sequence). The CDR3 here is CSATMQFLNTEAFF. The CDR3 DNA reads TGCAGTGCTACTATGCAGTTCCTGAACACTGAAGCTTTCTTT.

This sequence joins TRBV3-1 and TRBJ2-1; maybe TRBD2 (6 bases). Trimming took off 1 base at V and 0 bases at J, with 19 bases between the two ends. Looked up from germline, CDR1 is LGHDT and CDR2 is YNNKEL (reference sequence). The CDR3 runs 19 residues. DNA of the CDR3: TGTGCCAGCAGCCAAGGTTGGAGAGATAGCGGAAGCTCCTACAATGAGCAGTTCTTC. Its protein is CASSQGWRDSGSSYNEQFF.

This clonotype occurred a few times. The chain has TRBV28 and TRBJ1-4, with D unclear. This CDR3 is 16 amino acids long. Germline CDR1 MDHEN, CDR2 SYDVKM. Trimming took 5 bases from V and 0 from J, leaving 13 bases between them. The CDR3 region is CASSLSLLTTNEKLFF. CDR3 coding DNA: TGTGCCAGCAGTCTCTCCTTATTAACAACTAATGAAAAACTGTTTTTT.

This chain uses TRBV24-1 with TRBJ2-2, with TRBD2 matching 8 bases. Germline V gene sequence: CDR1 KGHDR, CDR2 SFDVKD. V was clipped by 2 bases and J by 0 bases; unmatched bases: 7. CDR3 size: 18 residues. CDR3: CATSDSLSGASNTGELFF. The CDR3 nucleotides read TGTGCCACCAGTGATTCCCTTAGCGGGGCTTCGAACACCGGGGAGCTGTTTTTT.